The entry that follows covers one T cell receptor (beta chain) sequence. The data originate from a study of blood T cell repertoires in COVID-19. As for the study in general: In each case, the material was cDNA or gDNA derived from T cells, B-cell-depleted T cells, or PBMCs.

The table came from immunoSEQ multiplex PCR; TCRdb's copy has only in-frame clones and leaves some out. The data contain 150,000 to 200,000 clones, 84% of them singletons. The CDR3 has 13 amino acids. The ends lost 9 bases at V and 4 bases at J; junction bases unmatched: 2. Germline CDR1 SGHVS, CDR2 FQNEAQ. The chain employs TRBV7-8 and TRBJ2-1, with 11 bases matching TRBD2. Sequenced: peripheral blood. The receptor was isolated from a man younger than 40 with active or convalescent COVID-19. CDR3 protein: CASRTSGYNEQFF. As DNA, the CDR3 is TGTGCCAGTCGGACTAGCGGGTACAATGAGCAGTTCTTC.